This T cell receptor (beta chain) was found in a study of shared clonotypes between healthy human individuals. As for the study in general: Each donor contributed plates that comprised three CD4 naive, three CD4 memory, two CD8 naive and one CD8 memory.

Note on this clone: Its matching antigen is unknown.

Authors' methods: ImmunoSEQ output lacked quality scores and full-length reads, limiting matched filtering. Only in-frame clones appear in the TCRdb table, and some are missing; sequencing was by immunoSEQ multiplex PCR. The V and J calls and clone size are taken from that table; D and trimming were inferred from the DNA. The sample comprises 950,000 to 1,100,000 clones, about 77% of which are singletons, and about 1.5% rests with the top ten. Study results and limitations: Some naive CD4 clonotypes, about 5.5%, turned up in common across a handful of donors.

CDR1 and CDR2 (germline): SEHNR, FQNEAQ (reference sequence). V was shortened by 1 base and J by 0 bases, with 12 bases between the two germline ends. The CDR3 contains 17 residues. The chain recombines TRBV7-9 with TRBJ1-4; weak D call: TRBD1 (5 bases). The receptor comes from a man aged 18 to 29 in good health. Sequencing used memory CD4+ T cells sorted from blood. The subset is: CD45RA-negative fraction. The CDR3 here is CASSLGQGGATNEKLFF. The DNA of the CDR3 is TGTGCCAGCAGCTTAGGGCAGGGCGGGGCAACTAATGAAAAACTGTTTTTT.